The clone carrying this T cell receptor beta chain was seen a single time. Its cognate antigen is unknown. The CDR3 runs 13 residues. Germline V lookup: CDR1 ENHRY, CDR2 SYGVKD. Deletions cut 6 bases from V and 3 bases from J, with 8 bases between. This sample was included in a study of OX40 agonist ivuxolimab in advanced cancers. General study points: At doses 0.1 to 3.0 mg/kg, CD4+ and CD8+ clones expanded.

Generated by immunoSEQ multiplex PCR, the TCRdb table keeps only in-frame clones and is missing some. The sample lists 75,000 to 100,000 clones; roughly nine tenths were seen once. The starting material was CD4+ or CD8+ T cells sorted from blood, obtained in a trial of the OX40 agonist ivuxolimab. The receptor was isolated from an adult with an advanced solid tumor such as melanoma, head and neck, liver or kidney cancer. The chain employs TRBV10-3 and TRBJ2-2; the D gene is possibly TRBD1 (5 bases). CDR3 amino acids: CAIRGRDTGELFF. The DNA of the CDR3 is TGTGCCATCAGGGGGCGCGACACCGGGGAGCTGTTTTTT.